This TCR beta chain was captured by sequencing in a study of human T cells and chemical hapten exposure. This clonotype was counted at least ten times. Its antigen is not known. The CDR3 covers 13 residues. In germline, CDR1 is MNHEY, CDR2 SVGAGI. V lost 3 bases and J lost 4, with 9 bases in between. Time point of the sample: patch test 3, about 24 weeks after DPC sensitization. Described treatment: therapeutic diphenylcyclopropenone sensitization with weekly scalp DPC. Unique molecular identifiers were linked by the library to individual cDNA molecules. MiXCR was run by TCRdb on the RACE reads, yielding one entry per CDR3 protein. The sample carries some 74,000 distinct CDR3 sequences, roughly 13% recorded once. General study findings and limits: There were significantly more large CDR3 similarity clusters among expanded TCRs than among controls.

The rearrangement joins TRBV6-5 to TRBJ1-1, with D unclear. Sequenced material: whole blood, taken in connection with sensitization to the hapten diphenylcyclopropenone (DPC). The sequence came from a woman between 50 and 59 years old with alopecia areata. Some clones in this sample may be carry-over from other donors' samples. The CDR3 coding sequence is TGTGCCAGCAGTTATTCATTGGGCACTGAAGCTTTCTTT. Protein product: CASSYSLGTEAFF.